This entry is about one T cell receptor (beta chain). Its antigen is unidentified. The data were taken from a study of OX40 agonist ivuxolimab in advanced cancers. Study overall: The study gave patients intravenous ivuxolimab at 0.01 to 10 mg/kg every 2 weeks. Prior anti-PD-1, anti-PD-L1 or anti-CTLA-4 therapy did not bar entry, and approximately 40% had some. Overall study results and limits: Antigen specificity was not determined for the expanded peripheral T cells. More expanded clones were found, on average, in CD8+ than in CD4+ T cells.

V dropped 5 bases and J dropped 8; count of bases not matched to a gene: 8. Germline CDR1 is MNHEY and CDR2 is SMNVEV (reference sequence). The CDR3 is 13 amino acids. Profiling relied on immunoSEQ multiplex PCR, and the TCRdb table lists in-frame clones only, not all of them. The data hold some 21,000 clones, with roughly 79% observed a single time. V and J are TRBV27 and TRBJ1-1; 7 bases are a match to TRBD1. This TCR derives from an adult with an advanced solid tumor such as melanoma, head and neck, liver or kidney cancer. Sequenced here: CD4+ or CD8+ T cells sorted from blood, sampled in a trial of the OX40 agonist ivuxolimab. CDR3 in DNA: TGTGCCAGCAGTCTGGCACAGGGGAAGGAAGCTTTCTTT. This codes for CASSLAQGKEAFF.